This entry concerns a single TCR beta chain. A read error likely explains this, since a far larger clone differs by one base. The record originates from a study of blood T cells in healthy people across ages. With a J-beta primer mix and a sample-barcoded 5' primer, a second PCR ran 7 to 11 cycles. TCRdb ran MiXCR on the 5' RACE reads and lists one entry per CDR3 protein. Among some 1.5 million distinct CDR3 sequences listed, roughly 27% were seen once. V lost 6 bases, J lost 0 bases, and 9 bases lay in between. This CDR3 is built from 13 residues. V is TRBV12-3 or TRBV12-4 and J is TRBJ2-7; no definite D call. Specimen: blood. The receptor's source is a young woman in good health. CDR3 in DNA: TGTGCCAGCAGGTTGCGGAGCTCCTACGAGCAGTACTTC. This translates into CASRLRSSYEQYF.